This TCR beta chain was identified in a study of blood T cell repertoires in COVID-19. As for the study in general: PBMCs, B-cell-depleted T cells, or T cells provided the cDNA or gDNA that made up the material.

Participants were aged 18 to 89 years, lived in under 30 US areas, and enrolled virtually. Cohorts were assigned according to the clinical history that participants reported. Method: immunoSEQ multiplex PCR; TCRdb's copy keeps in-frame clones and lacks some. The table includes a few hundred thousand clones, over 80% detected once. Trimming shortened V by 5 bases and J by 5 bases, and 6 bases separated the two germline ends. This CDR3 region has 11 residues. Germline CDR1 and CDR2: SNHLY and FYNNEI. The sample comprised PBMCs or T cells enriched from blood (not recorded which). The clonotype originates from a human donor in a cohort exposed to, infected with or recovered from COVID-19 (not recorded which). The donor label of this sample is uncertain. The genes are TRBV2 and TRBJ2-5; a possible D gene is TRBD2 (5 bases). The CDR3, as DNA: TGTGCCAGCAGTCCGGGGGAGACCCAGTACTTC. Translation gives CASSPGETQYF. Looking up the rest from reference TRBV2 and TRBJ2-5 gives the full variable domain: EPEVTQTPSHQVTQMGQEVILRCVPISNHLYFYWYRQILGQKVEFLVSFYNNEISEKSEIFDDQFSVERPDGSNFTLKIRSTKLEDSAMYFCASSPGETQYFGPGTRLLVL.